This is a list of T cell receptor beta chains from one sample in a study of T cell responses to AZD1222 COVID-19 vaccine. Data came from immunoSEQ multiplex PCR; TCRdb stores just in-frame clones and leaves some out. The data contain 150,000 to 180,000 clones, under 95% of them singletons. Specimen: peripheral blood, collected on day 0 of AZD1222 vaccination. The receptor set was obtained from an adult in good health. Each CDR3 is given with its conserved first and last residue. D genes are given only for firm matches. Expanded clones get a size class; other rows say once, few or many, or leave the size out.

>TRBV7-3|TRBJ2-5|.|TRBD1
TGTGCCAGCAGCGCCAGGACAGGGGGCGAGGAGACCCAGTACTTC
CASSARTGGEETQYF
>TRBV15|TRBJ1-2|.|.
TGTGCCACCAGGAGAGAGGGTCCTCCAGGACCCACTTATGGCTACACCTTC
CATRREGPPGPTYGYTF
>TRBV18|TRBJ2-2|.|.
TGTGCCAGCTCCTCGACAGGATGGACCGGGGAGCTGTTTTTT
CASSSTGWTGELFF
>TRBV5-1|TRBJ1-2|.|.
TGCGCCAGCAGCTTGCAGCGCTCCTCCAGGGGTTCTGGCTACACCTTC
CASSLQRSSRGSGYTF
>TRBV7-3|TRBJ2-7|.|TRBD2
TGTGCCAGCAGCTTAACCGGGACTAGTCGTCACGAGCAGTACTTC
CASSLTGTSRHEQYF
>TRBV7-8|TRBJ2-7|.|TRBD1
TGTGCCAGCAGCTTAAATTGGGGGGACAGGGGCGGCGAGCAGTACTTC
CASSLNWGDRGGEQYF
>TRBV5-1|TRBJ1-2|.|.
TGCGCCAGCAGCTTGGTTGTCCAACATCAATATGGCTACACCTTC
CASSLVVQHQYGYTF
>TRBV7-2|TRBJ2-1|.|.
TGTGCCAGCAGCTTAGCGGGCAGGGAGAGGGTTTACAATGAGCAGTTCTTC
CASSLAGRERVYNEQFF
>TRBV19|TRBJ1-5|.|.
TGTGCCAGTAGTATTGGGCAGGGGTCCGGCAATCAGCCCCAGCATTTT
CASSIGQGSGNQPQHF
>TRBV24-1|TRBJ1-3|.|.
TGTGCCACCAGTGAGGCAGGGCCGAGCTCTGGAAACACCATATATTTT
CATSEAGPSSGNTIYF
>TRBV5-1|TRBJ2-3|.|TRBD2
TGCGCCAGCAGCTTGGCCGCCGGCGGGAGTCGGGATACGCAGTATTTT
CASSLAAGGSRDTQYF
>TRBV7-2|TRBJ1-4|once|.
TGTGCCAGCAGCTTAGGGGGTGGGGTTAATGAAAAACTGTTTTTT
CASSLGGGVNEKLFF
>TRBV27|TRBJ1-5|.|.
TGTGCCAGCAGGAAAACAGGGATTCAGCCCCAGCATTTT
CASRKTGIQPQHF
>TRBV28|TRBJ2-3|.|TRBD2
TGTGCCAGCAGTTTATTTAGCGGGGGGACAGATACGCAGTATTTT
CASSLFSGGTDTQYF
>TRBV19|TRBJ2-7|.|TRBD2
TGTGCCAGTAGTTCGCGGGAGAGGACCTACGAGCAGTACTTC
CASSSRERTYEQYF
>TRBV7-8|TRBJ1-5|once|TRBD1
TGTGCCAGCAGCTCAGGGACAGTTAGCAATCAGCCCCAGCATTTT
CASSSGTVSNQPQHF
>TRBV2|TRBJ1-2|.|.
TGTGCCAGCGGGGAGACAGGCCCCAGTCGCTACACCTTC
CASGETGPSRYTF
>TRBV6-1|TRBJ1-1|.|.
TGTGCCAGCAGTGAGATGACAGAAGTAGAAGCTTTCTTT
CASSEMTEVEAFF
>TRBV7-8|TRBJ1-3|.|.
TGTGCCAGCAGCTTAGCGGCGGTGGCGTCTGGAAACACCATATATTTT
CASSLAAVASGNTIYF
>TRBV9|TRBJ2-1|.|TRBD2
TGTGCCAGCAGCGCAAGCGGGAGGGCCGCCTACAATGAGCAGTTCTTC
CASSASGRAAYNEQFF
>TRBV5-6|TRBJ1-1|.|.
TGTGCCAGCAGCCGGACAGAGTGGAACACTGAAGCTTTCTTT
CASSRTEWNTEAFF
>TRBV29-1|TRBJ2-5|.|.
TGCAGCGTTGAGGAGGGGGCGGGAGTGACCCAGTACTTC
CSVEEGAGVTQYF
>TRBV18|TRBJ2-2|.|.
TGTGCCAGCTCACCAGATTACGGGACTGTGCGGATAGGGGAGCTGTTTTTT
CASSPDYGTVRIGELFF
>TRBV6-5|TRBJ1-6|.|.
TGTGCCAGCAGTTACTCCGGACAGCCCTATAATTCACCCCTCCACTTT
CASSYSGQPYNSPLHF
>TRBV5-1|TRBJ2-1|.|.
TGCGCCAGCAGTTTTGTAGCAAACAATGAGCAGTTCTTC
CASSFVANNEQFF
>TRBV7-9|TRBJ2-7|.|.
TGTGCCAGCAGCTTAGCCAGGGAGGAGCAGTACTTC
CASSLAREEQYF
>TRBV12-3/TRBV12-4|TRBJ1-2|many|.
TGTGCCAGCAGTAGGGCCTGGGGGAATGGCTACACCTTC
CASSRAWGNGYTF
>TRBV6-5|TRBJ2-2|.|.
TGTGCCAGCAGAGCAGGCCACACCGGGGAGCTGTTTTTT
CASRAGHTGELFF